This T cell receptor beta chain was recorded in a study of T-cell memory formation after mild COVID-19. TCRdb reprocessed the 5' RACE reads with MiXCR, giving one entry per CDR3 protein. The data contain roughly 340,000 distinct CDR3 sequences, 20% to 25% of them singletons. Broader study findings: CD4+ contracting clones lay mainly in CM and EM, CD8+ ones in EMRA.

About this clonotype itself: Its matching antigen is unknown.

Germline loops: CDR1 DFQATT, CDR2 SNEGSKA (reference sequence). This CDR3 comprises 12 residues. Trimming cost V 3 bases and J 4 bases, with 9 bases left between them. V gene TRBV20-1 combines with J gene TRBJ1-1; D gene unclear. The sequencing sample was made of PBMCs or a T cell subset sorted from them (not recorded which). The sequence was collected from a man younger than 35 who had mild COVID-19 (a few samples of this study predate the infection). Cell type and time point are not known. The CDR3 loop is CSASQNPTEAFF. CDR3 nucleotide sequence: TGCAGTGCTAGCCAAAACCCCACTGAAGCTTTCTTT.